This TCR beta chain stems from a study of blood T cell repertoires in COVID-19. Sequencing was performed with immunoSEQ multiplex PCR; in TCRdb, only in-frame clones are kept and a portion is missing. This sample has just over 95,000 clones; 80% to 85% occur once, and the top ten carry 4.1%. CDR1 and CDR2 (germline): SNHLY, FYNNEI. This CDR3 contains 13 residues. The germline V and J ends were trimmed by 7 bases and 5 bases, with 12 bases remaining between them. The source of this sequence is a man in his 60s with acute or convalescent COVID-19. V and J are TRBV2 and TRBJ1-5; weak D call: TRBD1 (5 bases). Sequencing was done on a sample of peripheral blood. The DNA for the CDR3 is TGTGCCAGCACGGGGCGGGGGGATCAGCCCCAGCATTTT. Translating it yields CASTGRGDQPQHF.